Following are 2 T cell receptor beta chains from one sample sequenced in a study of cytomegalovirus exposure and HLA in healthy donors. The study ran its PCR with 60 Vbeta and 13 Jbeta primers. The assay was immunoSEQ multiplex PCR, and TCRdb's table has in-frame clones only and misses some. This table has approximately 61,000 clones, 55% to 80% appearing once. The sequenced material came from PBMCs. The receptors come from a woman between 50 and 59 years old in good health and CMV-seronegative.

The V and J genes are TRBV10-3 and TRBJ1-1; D might be TRBD1 (5 bases). Germline V gene lookup returns CDR1 ENHRY and CDR2 SYGVKD. The germline V and J ends were trimmed by 9 bases and 4 bases, with 18 bases remaining between them. The CDR3 is made up of 14 amino acids. The CDR3 coding sequence is TGTGCCATTACGTTCGGCCCAGGGATCACTGAAGCTTTCTTT. Its translation is CAITFGPGITEAFF.

The J gene is TRBJ1-4, the V gene TRBV5-4, with TRBD1 identical over 7 bases. Trimming cost V 4 bases and J 8 bases; bases outside gene matches: 11. The CDR3 consists of 15 residues. Germline assignment: CDR1 SGHNT and CDR2 YYREEE (reference sequence). In DNA form, the CDR3 reads TGTGCCAGCAGCGTCCGACAGGGAGCAGGGGAAAAACTGTTTTTT. This sequence encodes CASSVRQGAGEKLFF.